This T cell receptor (beta chain) stems from a study of T cells in Graves' hyperthyroidism and ophthalmopathy. Amplification of TCR beta CDR3 regions was performed using RNA transcripts as template. The HTBI primer set drove a first-round RT-PCR of the TCR CDR3. TCRdb re-derived calls from the multiplex PCR reads in MiXCR, one entry per CDR3 protein. Of over 700,000 distinct CDR3 sequences in the sample, around a sixth are singletons; the top ten hold roughly 17%. CDR3 size: 16 residues. Germline CDR1 and CDR2: SNHLY and FYNNEI. The J segment lost 5 bases and the V segment lost 5 bases, leaving 8 bases of the junction unmatched. In this sample, this clonotype turned up many times. Patients aged 18 to 65 had newly diagnosed hyperthyroidism lasting under 2 months. Each diagnosis drew on symptoms, thyroxine, TRAb, thyroid ultrasound and orbital computed tomography findings. The blood was taken when hyperthyroidism was first diagnosed, before any ophthalmopathy symptoms showed up.

This TCR derives from a woman between 45 and 60 years old with Graves' hyperthyroidism that later progressed to Graves' ophthalmopathy. The rearrangement uses TRBV2 and TRBJ2-3; 12 bases line up with TRBD2. Sequenced material: blood. CDR3 DNA sequence: TGTGCCAGCAGTTCCCCTAGCGGGGGGGCGTTAGATACGCAGTATTTT. It yields the protein CASSSPSGGALDTQYF. Using reference TRBV2 and TRBJ2-3 for the parts outside the CDR3, the full variable domain is EPEVTQTPSHQVTQMGQEVILRCVPISNHLYFYWYRQILGQKVEFLVSFYNNEISEKSEIFDDQFSVERPDGSNFTLKIRSTKLEDSAMYFCASSSPSGGALDTQYFGPGTRLTVL.